Listed below are T cell receptor beta chains from one sample, sequenced in a study of cytomegalovirus exposure and HLA in healthy donors. TCRdb's copy holds only in-frame clones and misses some; the assay was immunoSEQ multiplex PCR. The table records about 160,000 clones, around four fifths of them present only once. What was sequenced was PBMCs. Receptors were obtained from a man between 25 and 39 years old in good health and CMV-seronegative. Both conserved end residues are part of each CDR3. Each record gives: clone size, J gene, V gene, CDR3 protein. Only part of the rows carry a size: once, few, many, or a class if the clone is expanded.

>NA|TRBJ2-5|TRBV7-2
CASSVQGGETQYF
>NA|TRBJ1-1|TRBV28
CASAAGTDAIEAFF
>NA|TRBJ2-1|TRBV5-1
CASSSTTTSNEQFF
>NA|TRBJ1-1|TRBV4-3
CASSQEERNTEAFF
>NA|TRBJ2-7|TRBV6-5
CASSLDSYEQYF
>NA|TRBJ2-7|TRBV18
CASSRGPVHEQYF
>NA|TRBJ2-2|TRBV6-6
CAVAQENTGELFF
>NA|TRBJ2-7|TRBV6-5
CASSYSTGNSYEQYF
>once|TRBJ2-3|TRBV12-5
CASGGGDDTQYF
>NA|TRBJ2-1|TRBV10-2
CASNPSGSYNEQFF
>NA|TRBJ2-7|TRBV14
CASSVQREYYEQYF
>NA|TRBJ2-2|TRBV2
CASSVNEVRGGELFF
>NA|TRBJ2-7|TRBV15
CATSRDPQGSEQYF
>NA|TRBJ1-6|TRBV4-3
CASSQEKRDSPLHF
>NA|TRBJ1-1|TRBV10-1
CASSAGLNTEAFF
>NA|TRBJ2-5|TRBV28
CASSFGTSGQETQYF
>once|TRBJ2-7|TRBV18
CASSSRQGFSYEQYF
>NA|TRBJ2-7|TRBV2
CASTGQYF
>NA|TRBJ2-7|TRBV11-2
CASSSGDRGGEQYF
>NA|TRBJ2-5|TRBV13
CASSLEGRLAGRGQETQYF
>NA|TRBJ1-1|TRBV9
CASSPRGVTEAFF
>NA|TRBJ2-3|TRBV28
CASSLAAITDTQYF
>NA|TRBJ2-5|TRBV28
CASSLSGSQYF
>NA|TRBJ2-1|TRBV15
CATSRDGSGSYNEQFF
>NA|TRBJ1-5|TRBV19
CASSRAGYQPQHF
>NA|TRBJ1-1|TRBV2
CAVSRGGTEAFF
>NA|TRBJ1-2|TRBV7-3
CASSPSTGENNYGYTF
>NA|TRBJ1-6|TRBV2
CASSGVGGNSPLHF
>few|TRBJ2-3|TRBV5-1
CASSVSTGTDTQYF
>NA|TRBJ2-7|TRBV6-1
CASSLPGQSSYEQYF
>NA|TRBJ1-2|TRBV28
CASSSGTANYGYTF
>NA|TRBJ2-2|TRBV7-2
CASSVRVTGELFF